The 13 T cell receptor beta chains presented below share a single source sample, sequenced in a study of blood T cell repertoires in COVID-19. TCRdb keeps only in-frame clones here, not all; method: immunoSEQ multiplex PCR. This table has under 85,000 clones, approximately 90% appearing once. The sample was peripheral blood. Receptors originate from a man aged 70 or older with active or convalescent COVID-19.

Here the CDR3 reads CASSLADRAQPQHF. Here the CDR3 DNA reads TGTGCCAGCAGCTTAGCGGACAGGGCCCAGCCCCAGCATTTT. The chain links TRBV7-2 to TRBJ1-5; 8 bases match TRBD1. Trimming removed 0 bases from V and 7 bases from J; junction bases left unmatched: 2. This CDR3 comprises 14 residues. Germline assignment: CDR1 SGHTA and CDR2 FQGNSA.

The chain couples TRBV7-3 to TRBJ2-5, with D tentatively TRBD2 (6 bases). V was shortened by 1 base and J by 5 bases, with 17 bases between the two germline ends. Germline V lookup: CDR1 SGHTA, CDR2 FQGTGA. The CDR3 covers 16 residues. In nucleotides, the CDR3 is TGTGCCAGCAGCTTAATGTTTTATGATGGGGGGGAGACCCAGTACTTC. Residues: CASSLMFYDGGETQYF. The whole variable domain, filled in from reference TRBV7-3 and TRBJ2-5, reads GAGVSQTPSNKVTEKGKYVELRCDPISGHTALYWYRQSLGQGPEFLIYFQGTGAADDSGLPNDRFFAVRPEGSVSTLKIQRTERGDSAVYLCASSLMFYDGGETQYFGPGTRLLVL.

The chain combines TRBV7-2 with TRBJ2-7; D unclear. This CDR3 region has 13 residues. Trimming took 3 bases from V and 5 from J, leaving 11 bases between them. Germline CDR1 SGHTA, CDR2 FQGNSA. CDR3 sequence: CASSFTAAHEQYF. Here the CDR3 DNA reads TGTGCCAGCAGCTTCACTGCCGCCCACGAGCAGTACTTC.

The rearrangement uses TRBV30 and TRBJ1-5; no clear D gene. The germline V gene encodes CDR1 GTSNPN and CDR2 SVGIG (reference sequence). The V end lost 1 base, the J end lost 1 base, and 8 bases lay between the germline ends. This CDR3 is built from 14 residues. This CDR3 is CAWSAGGSNQPQHF. CDR3 in DNA: TGTGCCTGGAGTGCCGGCGGGAGCAATCAGCCCCAGCATTTT.

This chain uses TRBV28 with TRBJ1-2; the D is unclear. There are 13 residues in the CDR3. V was pared by 3 bases and J by 5 bases, with 10 bases between. Germline assignment: CDR1 MDHEN and CDR2 SYDVKM. The CDR3 is CASSLVWEYGYTF. In DNA, the CDR3 is TGTGCCAGCAGTTTGGTCTGGGAGTATGGCTACACCTTC.

The rearrangement joins TRBV28 to TRBJ1-2, with D unresolved. The CDR3 consists of 17 residues. Germline CDR1 and CDR2: MDHEN and SYDVKM. V lost 1 base and J lost 4, with 19 bases in between. For the CDR3, the DNA is TGTGCCAGCAGTTTATTTCGCGGGTATTTGTGGGGCTATGGCTACACCTTC. Protein sequence: CASSLFRGYLWGYGYTF.

V is TRBV10-1 and J is TRBJ1-5; D gene unclear. V was shortened by 3 bases and J by 0 bases, with 15 bases between the two germline ends. CDR3 length: 17 amino acids. Per germline, CDR1 WNHNN and CDR2 SYGVQD (reference sequence). The chain's CDR3 is CASSDCLVEASNQPQHF. CDR3 nucleotide sequence: TGCGCCAGCAGTGATTGCCTGGTGGAGGCTAGCAATCAGCCCCAGCATTTT.

A remark on this clone: Germline and junction disagree at one end, which may indicate a read error. The CDR3 nucleotides are TGTGCCAGCAGCCTAGCGGGAGGGCCTGGGACCGGGGAGCTGTTTTTT. The encoded protein is CASSLAGGPGTGELFF. The chain couples TRBV7-2 to TRBJ2-2; 12 bases match TRBD2. The CDR3 is 16 amino acids. Looked up from germline, CDR1 is SGHTA and CDR2 is FQGNSA.

V gene TRBV28 combines with J gene TRBJ1-3, with 9 bases aligning to TRBD1. CDR1 and CDR2 from the germline V gene are MDHEN and SYDVKM. Germline trimming cut 7 bases from V and 4 bases from J; bases unmatched to any gene: 5. CDR3 length equals 14 residues. In DNA form, the CDR3 reads TGTGCCAGCAAAACAGGGGGCGCGGGAAACACCATATATTTT. Translation: CASKTGGAGNTIYF.

V usage is TRBV7-2 and J usage is TRBJ2-7; 11 positions match TRBD2. With 10 bases clipped from V and 3 bases from J, the junction kept 11 bases outside the gene matches. This CDR3 has 15 residues. Germline V gene sequence: CDR1 SGHTA, CDR2 FQGNSA. This CDR3 reads CANTLSGTSGYEQYF. The CDR3 DNA is TGTGCCAACACCCTCTCCGGGACTAGCGGCTACGAGCAGTACTTC. Looking up the rest from reference TRBV7-2 and TRBJ2-7 gives the full variable domain: GAGVSQSPSNKVTEKGKDVELRCDPISGHTALYWYRQSLGQGLEFLIYFQGNSAPDKSGLPSDRFSAERTGGSVSTLTIQRTQQEDSAVYLCANTLSGTSGYEQYFGPGTRLTVT.

The chain recombines TRBV10-3 with TRBJ1-1; 8 nucleotides agree with TRBD1. Per germline, CDR1 ENHRY and CDR2 SYGVKD. The V gene end was trimmed by 5 bases and the J gene end by 3 bases; junction bases not matched to a gene: 2. This CDR3 is built from 13 residues. The CDR3 loop reads CAISQGADTEAFF. The CDR3, as DNA: TGTGCCATCAGTCAGGGGGCGGACACTGAAGCTTTCTTT.

This CDR3 reads CASSGQGILYEQYF. The CDR3 DNA follows: TGTGCCAGCTCAGGGCAGGGAATACTATACGAGCAGTACTTC. The rearrangement joins TRBV18 to TRBJ2-7; D is possibly TRBD1 (5 bases). Germline loops: CDR1 KGHSH, CDR2 LQKENI. V was clipped by 5 bases and J by 4 bases, with 15 bases between them. The length of the CDR3 is 14 residues. Variable domain in full (rest from reference TRBV18 and TRBJ2-7): NAGVMQNPRHLVRRRGQEARLRCSPMKGHSHVYWYRQLPEEGLKFMVYLQKENIIDESGMPKERFSAEFPKEGPSILRIQQVVRGDSAAYFCASSGQGILYEQYFGPGTRLTVT.

A few counts support this clone. The chain joins TRBV11-2 to TRBJ2-1; TRBD2 is a possible D gene (6 bases). CDR1 and CDR2 from the germline V gene are SGHAT and FQNNGV. Trimming pared 5 bases from V and 8 bases from J, leaving 19 bases between. This CDR3 has 15 residues. CDR3 coding DNA: TGTGCCAGCAGCCTAAGTTGGGGGGAGTACGATGAGCAGTTCTTC. Amino acid sequence: CASSLSWGEYDEQFF.